This T cell receptor (beta chain) is from a study of cytomegalovirus exposure and HLA in healthy donors. Only in-frame clones appear in the TCRdb table, and some are missing; sequencing was by immunoSEQ multiplex PCR. The data hold some 90,000 clones, with 95% to 98% observed a single time. Notes on this clone: The antigen remains undetermined.

CDR3 size: 16 residues. The germline V gene encodes CDR1 SNHLY and CDR2 FYNNEI. V shed 5 bases, J shed 4 bases, and the junction held 8 bases outside the gene matches. Donors were drawn from the approximately 110-subject validation cohort, separate from the roughly 670-subject first cohort. Points from the study as a whole: The study labeled roughly 160 TCR beta chains cytomegalovirus-associated. Most TCRs appeared rarely, but some public TCRs recurred in many donors. Using the classifier, cytomegalovirus status was reportedly diagnosed with high specificity and sensitivity.

The TCR sequence derives from a man in his late teens or twenties in good health and CMV-seronegative. Sequenced: PBMCs. The V gene is TRBV2, the J gene TRBJ2-1, with 10 bases matching TRBD2. The CDR3 nucleotides are TGTGCCAGCAGTCATTGGACTAGCGGTGGGTACAATGAGCAGTTCTTC. It codes for CASSHWTSGGYNEQFF.